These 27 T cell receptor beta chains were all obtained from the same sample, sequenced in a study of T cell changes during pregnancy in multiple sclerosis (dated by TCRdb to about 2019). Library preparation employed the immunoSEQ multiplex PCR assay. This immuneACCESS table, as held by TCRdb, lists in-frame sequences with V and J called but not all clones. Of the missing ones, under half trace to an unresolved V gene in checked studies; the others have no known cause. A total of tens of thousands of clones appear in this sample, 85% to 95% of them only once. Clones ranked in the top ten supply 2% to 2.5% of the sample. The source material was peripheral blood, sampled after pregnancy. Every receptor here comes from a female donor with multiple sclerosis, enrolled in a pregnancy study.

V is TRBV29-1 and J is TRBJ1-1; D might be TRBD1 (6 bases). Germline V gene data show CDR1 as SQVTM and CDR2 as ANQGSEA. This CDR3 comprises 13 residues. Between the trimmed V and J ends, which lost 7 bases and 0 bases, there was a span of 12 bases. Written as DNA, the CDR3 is TGCAGCGCGATACAGGGCTTGAACACTGAAGCTTTCTTT. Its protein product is CSAIQGLNTEAFF.

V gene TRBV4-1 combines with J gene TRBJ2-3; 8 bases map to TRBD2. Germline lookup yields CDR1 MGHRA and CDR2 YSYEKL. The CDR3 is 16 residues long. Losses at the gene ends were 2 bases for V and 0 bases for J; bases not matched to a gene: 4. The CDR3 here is CASSQPQRESTDTQYF. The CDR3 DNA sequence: TGCGCCAGCAGCCAACCCCAGCGGGAGAGCACAGATACGCAGTATTTT.

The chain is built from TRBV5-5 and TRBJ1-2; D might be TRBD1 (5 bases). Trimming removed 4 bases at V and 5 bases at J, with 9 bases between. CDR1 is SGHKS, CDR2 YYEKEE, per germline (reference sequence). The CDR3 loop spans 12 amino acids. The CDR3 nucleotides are TGTGCCAGCAGCGCACAGGAGTATGGCTACACCTTC. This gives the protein CASSAQEYGYTF.

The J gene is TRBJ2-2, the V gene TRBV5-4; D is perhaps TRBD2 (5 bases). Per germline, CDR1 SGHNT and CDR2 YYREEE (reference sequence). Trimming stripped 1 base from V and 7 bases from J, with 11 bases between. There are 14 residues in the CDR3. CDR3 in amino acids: CASSLTGDRGELFF. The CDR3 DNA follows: TGTGCCAGCAGCTTGACCGGGGATCGCGGGGAGCTGTTTTTT.

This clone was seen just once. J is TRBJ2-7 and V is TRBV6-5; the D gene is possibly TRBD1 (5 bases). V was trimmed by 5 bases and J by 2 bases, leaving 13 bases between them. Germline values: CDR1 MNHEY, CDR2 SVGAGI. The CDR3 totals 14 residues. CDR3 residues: CASSRAPGTYEQYF. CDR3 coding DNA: TGTGCCAGCAGTAGGGCCCCAGGGACCTACGAGCAGTACTTC.

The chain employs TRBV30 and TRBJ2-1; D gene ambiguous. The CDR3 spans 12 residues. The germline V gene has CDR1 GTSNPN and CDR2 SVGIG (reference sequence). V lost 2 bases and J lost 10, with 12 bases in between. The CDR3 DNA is TGTGCCTGGAGTCATAGTCTCCGGGAGCAGTTCTTC. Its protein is CAWSHSLREQFF.

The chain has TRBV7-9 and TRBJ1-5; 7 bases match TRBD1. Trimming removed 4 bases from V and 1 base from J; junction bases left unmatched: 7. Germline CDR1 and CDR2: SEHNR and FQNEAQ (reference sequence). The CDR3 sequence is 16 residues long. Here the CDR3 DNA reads TGTGCCAGCAGCTCAGGGACAGTTCTCAGCAATCAGCCCCAGCATTTT. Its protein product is CASSSGTVLSNQPQHF.

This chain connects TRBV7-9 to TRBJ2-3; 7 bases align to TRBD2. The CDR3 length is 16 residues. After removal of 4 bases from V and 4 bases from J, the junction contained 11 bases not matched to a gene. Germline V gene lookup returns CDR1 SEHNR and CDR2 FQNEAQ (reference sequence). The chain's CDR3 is CASSSIAGRISDTQYF. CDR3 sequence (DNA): TGTGCCAGCAGCTCCATAGCGGGTCGAATTTCAGATACGCAGTATTTT.

CDR3 sequence reads: CASSEYRGQDEQYF. The CDR3 DNA is TGTGCCAGCAGCGAATACAGGGGGCAAGACGAGCAGTACTTC. The chain employs TRBV7-8 and TRBJ2-7; TRBD1 matches 9 bases. CDR1 SGHVS and CDR2 FQNEAQ come from the germline V gene. V gave up 5 bases and J gave up 5 bases; unmatched junction bases: 7. CDR3 length: 14 residues.

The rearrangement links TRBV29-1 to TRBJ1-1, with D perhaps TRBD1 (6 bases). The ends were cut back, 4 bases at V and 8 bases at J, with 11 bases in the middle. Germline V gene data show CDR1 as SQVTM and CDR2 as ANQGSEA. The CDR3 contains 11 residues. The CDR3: CSVARQEEAFF. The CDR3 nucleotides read TGCAGCGTTGCCCGACAGGAAGAAGCTTTCTTT. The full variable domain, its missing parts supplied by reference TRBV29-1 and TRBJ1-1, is SAVISQKPSRDICQRGTSLTIQCQVDSQVTMMFWYRQQPGQSLTLIATANQGSEATYESGFVIDKFPISRPNLTFSTLTVSNMSPEDSSIYLCSVARQEEAFFGQGTRLTVV.

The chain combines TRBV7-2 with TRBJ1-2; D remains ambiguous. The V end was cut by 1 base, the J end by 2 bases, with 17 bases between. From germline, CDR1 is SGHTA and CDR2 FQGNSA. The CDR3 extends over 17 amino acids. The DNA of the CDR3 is TGTGCCAGCAGCTTAGAGGTGGTTGGAGGGTCCAACTATGGCTACACCTTC. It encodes CASSLEVVGGSNYGYTF.

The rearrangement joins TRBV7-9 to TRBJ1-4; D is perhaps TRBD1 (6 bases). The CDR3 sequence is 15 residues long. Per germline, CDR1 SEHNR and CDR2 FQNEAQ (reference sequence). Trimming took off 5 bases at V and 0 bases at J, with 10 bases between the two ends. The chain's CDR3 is CASSPGVSTNEKLFF. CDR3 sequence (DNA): TGTGCCAGCAGCCCAGGGGTGTCAACTAATGAAAAACTGTTTTTT.

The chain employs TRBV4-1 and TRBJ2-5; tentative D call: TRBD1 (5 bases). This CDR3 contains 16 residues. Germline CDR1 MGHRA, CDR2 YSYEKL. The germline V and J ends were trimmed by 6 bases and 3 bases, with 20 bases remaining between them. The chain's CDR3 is CASSGTAGRKEETQYF. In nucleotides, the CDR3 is TGCGCCAGCAGTGGTACGGCAGGGCGGAAAGAAGAGACCCAGTACTTC.

In nucleotides, the CDR3 is TGTGCCAGCAGGGGCCTTGCCGGGGAGCTGTTTTTT. Encoded protein: CASRGLAGELFF. This chain connects TRBV7-9 to TRBJ2-2; D is uncertain. Germline V gives CDR1 SEHNR, CDR2 FQNEAQ (reference sequence). The CDR3 runs to 12 residues. V was pared by 6 bases and J by 6 bases, with 8 bases between.

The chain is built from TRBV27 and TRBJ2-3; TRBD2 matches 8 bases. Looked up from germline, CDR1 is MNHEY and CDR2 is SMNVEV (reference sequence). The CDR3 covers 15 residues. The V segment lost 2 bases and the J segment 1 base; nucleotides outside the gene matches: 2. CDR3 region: CASSLQAGGTDTQYF. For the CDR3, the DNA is TGTGCCAGCAGTTTACAAGCGGGGGGCACAGATACGCAGTATTTT.

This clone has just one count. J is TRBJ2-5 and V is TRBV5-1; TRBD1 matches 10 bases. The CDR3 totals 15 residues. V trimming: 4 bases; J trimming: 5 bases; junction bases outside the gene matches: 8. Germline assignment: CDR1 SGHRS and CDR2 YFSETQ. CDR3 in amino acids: CASSPRDRGRETQYF. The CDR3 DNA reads TGCGCCAGCAGCCCAAGGGACAGGGGAAGGGAGACCCAGTACTTC.

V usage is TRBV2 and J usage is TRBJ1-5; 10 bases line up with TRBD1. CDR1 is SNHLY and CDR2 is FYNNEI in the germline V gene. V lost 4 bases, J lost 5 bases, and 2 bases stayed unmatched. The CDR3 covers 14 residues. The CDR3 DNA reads TGTGCCAGCAGTGGGACAGGGGGGGATCAGCCCCAGCATTTT. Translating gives CASSGTGGDQPQHF.

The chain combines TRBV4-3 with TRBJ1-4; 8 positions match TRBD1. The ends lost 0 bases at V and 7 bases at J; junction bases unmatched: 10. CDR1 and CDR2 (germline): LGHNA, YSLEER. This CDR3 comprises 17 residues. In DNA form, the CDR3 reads TGCGCCAGCAGCCAAGATCGGCGGACAGGGATGGGTGAAAAACTGTTTTTT. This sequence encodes CASSQDRRTGMGEKLFF.

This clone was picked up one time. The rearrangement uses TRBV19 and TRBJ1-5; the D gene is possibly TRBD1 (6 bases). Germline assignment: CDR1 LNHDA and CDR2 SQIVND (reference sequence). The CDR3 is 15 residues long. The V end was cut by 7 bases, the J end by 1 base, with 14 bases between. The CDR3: CASNTGFLSNQPQHF. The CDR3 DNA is TGTGCCAGTAACACAGGGTTTTTGAGCAATCAGCCCCAGCATTTT.

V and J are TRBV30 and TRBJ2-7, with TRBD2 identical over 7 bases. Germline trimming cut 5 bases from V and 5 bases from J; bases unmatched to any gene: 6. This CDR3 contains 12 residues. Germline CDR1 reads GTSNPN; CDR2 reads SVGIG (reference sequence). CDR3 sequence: CAWGGGVHEQYF. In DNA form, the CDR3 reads TGTGCCTGGGGGGGAGGGGTTCACGAGCAGTACTTC.

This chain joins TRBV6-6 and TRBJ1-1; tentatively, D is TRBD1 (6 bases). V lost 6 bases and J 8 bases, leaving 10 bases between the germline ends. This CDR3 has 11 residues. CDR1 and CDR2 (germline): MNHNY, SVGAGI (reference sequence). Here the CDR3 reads CASSLDREAFF. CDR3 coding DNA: TGTGCCAGCAGCCTAGACAGGGAAGCTTTCTTT.

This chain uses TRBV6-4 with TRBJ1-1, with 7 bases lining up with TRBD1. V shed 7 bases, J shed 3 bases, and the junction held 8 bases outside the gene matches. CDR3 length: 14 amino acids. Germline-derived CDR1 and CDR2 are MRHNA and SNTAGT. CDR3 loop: CASKFQGGDTEAFF. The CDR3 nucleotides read TGTGCCAGCAAATTCCAGGGGGGCGACACTGAAGCTTTCTTT.

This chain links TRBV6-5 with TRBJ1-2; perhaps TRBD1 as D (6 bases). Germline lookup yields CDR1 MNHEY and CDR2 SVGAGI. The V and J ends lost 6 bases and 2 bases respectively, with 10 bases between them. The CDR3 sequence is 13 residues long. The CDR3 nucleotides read TGTGCCAGCAGAAGGACAGTAAACTATGGCTACACCTTC. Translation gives CASRRTVNYGYTF.

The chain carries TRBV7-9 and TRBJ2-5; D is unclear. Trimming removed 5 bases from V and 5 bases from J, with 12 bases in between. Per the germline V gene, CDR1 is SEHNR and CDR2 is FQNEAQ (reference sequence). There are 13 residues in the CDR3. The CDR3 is CASSHSGWETQYF. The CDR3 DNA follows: TGTGCCAGCAGCCACAGTGGATGGGAGACCCAGTACTTC.

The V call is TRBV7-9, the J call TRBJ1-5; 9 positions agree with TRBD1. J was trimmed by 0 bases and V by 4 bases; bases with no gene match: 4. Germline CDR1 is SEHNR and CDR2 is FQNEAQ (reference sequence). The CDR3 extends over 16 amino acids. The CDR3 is CASSSDRGSSNQPQHF. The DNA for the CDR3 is TGTGCCAGCAGCTCGGACAGGGGATCTAGCAATCAGCCCCAGCATTTT.

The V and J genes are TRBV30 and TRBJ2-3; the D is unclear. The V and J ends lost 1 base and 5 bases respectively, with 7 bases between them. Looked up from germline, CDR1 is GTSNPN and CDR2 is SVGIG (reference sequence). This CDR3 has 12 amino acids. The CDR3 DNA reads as TGTGCCTGGAGTGATTACAGAGATACGCAGTATTTT. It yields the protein CAWSDYRDTQYF.

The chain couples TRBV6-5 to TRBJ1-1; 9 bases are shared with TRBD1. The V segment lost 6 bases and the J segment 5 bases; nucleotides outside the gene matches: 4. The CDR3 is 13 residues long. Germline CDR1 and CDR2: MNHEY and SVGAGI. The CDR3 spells CASRQGARTEAFF. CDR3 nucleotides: TGTGCCAGCAGACAGGGGGCGCGAACTGAAGCTTTCTTT.